This record concerns one TCR beta chain sequence. Trimming removed 1 base from V and 3 bases from J; junction bases left unmatched: 5. The CDR3 totals 16 residues. Per the germline V gene, CDR1 is LGHNA and CDR2 is YNFKEQ. Using its own MiXCR run on the RT-PCR reads, TCRdb lists one record per CDR3 protein. The sample includes roughly 620,000 distinct CDR3 sequences, about 11% seen only once; the top ten take roughly 9.6%. These data are taken from a study of response to subunit inactivated influenza vaccine. These data are also associated with another study on T cells expressing NK-cell markers. That paper adds: TCR beta libraries carry UMIs added by 5'RACE template switching. Investigators obtained TCR beta repertoires from sorted CD3+CD56+NKG2C+, CD3+CD56+NKG2C- and CD3+CD56-NKG2C+ T cells. The share of CD8+ T cells held by dominant NKG2C+ clonotypes was roughly 1.0-8% in about 6 donors. These clonotypes also led the CD3+CD56-NKG2C+ fraction in a handful of donors.

The chain has TRBV4-2 and TRBJ2-5; 10 bases align to TRBD2. The source material was PBMCs from blood, sampled on the day of vaccination. The sequence was collected from a man aged 50-59 years who received an inactivated influenza vaccine. CDR3 bases: TGTGCCAGCAGCCAAGTATTCGGACTAGCGGAAGAGACCCAGTACTTC. Its translation: CASSQVFGLAEETQYF.